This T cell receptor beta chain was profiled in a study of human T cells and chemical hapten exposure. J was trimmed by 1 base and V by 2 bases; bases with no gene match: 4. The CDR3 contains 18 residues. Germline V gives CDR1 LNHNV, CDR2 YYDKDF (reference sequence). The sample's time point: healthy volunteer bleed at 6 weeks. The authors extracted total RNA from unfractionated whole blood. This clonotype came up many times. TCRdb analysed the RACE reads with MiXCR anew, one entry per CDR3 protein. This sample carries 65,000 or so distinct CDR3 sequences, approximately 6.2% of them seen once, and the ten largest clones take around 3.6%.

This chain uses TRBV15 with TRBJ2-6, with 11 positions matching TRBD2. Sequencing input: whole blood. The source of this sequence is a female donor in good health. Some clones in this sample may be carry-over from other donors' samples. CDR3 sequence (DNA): TGTGCCACCAGCAGAACGGGACTAGCGGTTTCTGGGGCCAACGTCCTGACTTTC. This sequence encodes CATSRTGLAVSGANVLTF.